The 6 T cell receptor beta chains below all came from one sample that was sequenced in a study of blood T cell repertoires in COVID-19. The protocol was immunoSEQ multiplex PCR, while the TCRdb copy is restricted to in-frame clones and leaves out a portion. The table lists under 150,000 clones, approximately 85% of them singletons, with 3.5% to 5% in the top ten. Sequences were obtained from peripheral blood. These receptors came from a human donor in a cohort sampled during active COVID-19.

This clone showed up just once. The CDR3 protein is CASSELGNTIYF. CDR3 sequence (DNA): TGTGCCAGCAGTGAGCTAGGAAACACCATATATTTT. The rearrangement uses TRBV6-1 and TRBJ1-3; D ambiguous. V lost 3 bases to trimming and J lost 4 bases, with 4 bases between them. CDR1 MNHNS and CDR2 SASEGT come from the germline V gene. The CDR3 totals 12 residues.

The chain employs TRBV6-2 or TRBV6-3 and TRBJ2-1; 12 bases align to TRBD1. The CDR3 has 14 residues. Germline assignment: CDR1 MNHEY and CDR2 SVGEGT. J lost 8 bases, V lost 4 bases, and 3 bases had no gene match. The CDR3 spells CASSWGQGAYEQFF. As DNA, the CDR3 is TGTGCCAGCAGTTGGGGACAGGGGGCGTATGAGCAGTTCTTC.

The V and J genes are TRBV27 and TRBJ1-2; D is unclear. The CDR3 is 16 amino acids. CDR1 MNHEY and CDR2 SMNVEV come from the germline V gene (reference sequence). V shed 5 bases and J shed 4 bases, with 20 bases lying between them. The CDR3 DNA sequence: TGTGCCAGCAGTCCCCGTTCCGTGGGCCGAAGCTATGGCTACACCTTC. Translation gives CASSPRSVGRSYGYTF.

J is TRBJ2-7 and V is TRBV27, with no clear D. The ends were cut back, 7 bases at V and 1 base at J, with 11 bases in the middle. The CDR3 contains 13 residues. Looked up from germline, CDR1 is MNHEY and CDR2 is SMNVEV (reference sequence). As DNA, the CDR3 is TGTGCCAGCATCTCTCTAGGTTCCTACGAGCAGTACGTC. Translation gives CASISLGSYEQYV.

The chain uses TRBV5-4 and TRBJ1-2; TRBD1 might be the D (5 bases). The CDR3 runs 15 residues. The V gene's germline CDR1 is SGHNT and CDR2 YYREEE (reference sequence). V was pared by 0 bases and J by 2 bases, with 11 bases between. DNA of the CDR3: TGTGCCAGCAGCTTGGCCTCGCGACAGAACTATGGCTACACCTTC. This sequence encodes CASSLASRQNYGYTF.

CDR3 nucleotides: TGTGCCAGCAGCCCATCTAGCGGGGGGGCCTACGAGCAGTACTTC. It codes for CASSPSSGGAYEQYF. The V call is TRBV11-2, the J call TRBJ2-7, with 12 bases fitting TRBD2. The germline V gene encodes CDR1 SGHAT and CDR2 FQNNGV. The CDR3 totals 15 residues. V lost 5 bases to trimming and J lost 2 bases; unmatched junction nucleotides: 4.